These 26 T cell receptor beta chains came from one sample sequenced in a study of OX40 agonist ivuxolimab in advanced cancers. Some clones are missing from TCRdb's copy, which holds only in-frame ones; the method was immunoSEQ multiplex PCR. The sample lists about 20,000 clones, 80% to 90% occurring once. The sequences come from CD4+ or CD8+ T cells sorted from blood, collected in a trial of the OX40 agonist ivuxolimab. These receptors all stem from an adult with an advanced solid tumor such as melanoma, head and neck, liver or kidney cancer.

The chain is built from TRBV4-3 and TRBJ1-2; no reliable D call. From germline, CDR1 is LGHNA and CDR2 YSLEER. V lost 4 bases, J lost 7 bases, and 13 bases lay in between. This CDR3 is 13 amino acids long. CDR3 nucleotides: TGCGCCAGCAGCCGAGGAGAGTCCGGTGGCTACACCTTC. Amino acid sequence: CASSRGESGGYTF.

This clone is judged medium-sized (0.01 to 0.1%). The rearrangement uses TRBV4-2 and TRBJ2-7, with 7 bases that match TRBD1. CDR3 size: 14 residues. V lost 4 bases to trimming and J lost 4 bases; unmatched junction nucleotides: 7. Looked up from germline, CDR1 is LGHNA and CDR2 is YNFKEQ. The CDR3 loop is CASSRTGTEYEQYF. CDR3 sequence (DNA): TGTGCCAGCAGCCGTACCGGGACAGAATACGAGCAGTACTTC.

The rearrangement joins TRBV2 to TRBJ2-2; D gene unclear. The CDR3 runs to 14 residues. Deletions cut 2 bases from V and 4 bases from J, with 8 bases between. CDR1 SNHLY and CDR2 FYNNEI come from the germline V gene. DNA for the CDR3: TGTGCCAGCAGTGAAAACCGCGTCACCGGGGAGCTGTTTTTT. As protein: CASSENRVTGELFF.

In this sample, this clone turned up a few times. The genes are TRBV27 and TRBJ1-1; TRBD1 matches at 7 bases. The CDR3 loop spans 16 amino acids. In germline, CDR1 is MNHEY, CDR2 SMNVEV (reference sequence). The ends lost 6 bases at V and 1 base at J; junction bases unmatched: 11. This CDR3 reads CASRGTTGEENTEAFF. The CDR3 DNA sequence: TGTGCCAGCAGGGGAACCACAGGGGAGGAGAACACTGAAGCTTTCTTT.

The chain has TRBV28 and TRBJ2-7; TRBD2 agrees at 9 bases. Germline-derived CDR1 and CDR2 are MDHEN and SYDVKM. The CDR3 runs 18 residues. V was clipped by 7 bases and J by 2 bases; unmatched bases: 18. CDR3 coding DNA: TGTGCCAGCACCATGCTGCCGGGCCGGGGGACTAGCCCCTACGAGCAGTACTTC. It yields the protein CASTMLPGRGTSPYEQYF.

The rearrangement uses TRBV11-3 and TRBJ2-1; the D is unclear. The CDR3 extends over 10 amino acids. The germline V and J ends were trimmed by 5 bases and 8 bases, with 4 bases remaining between them. Per germline, CDR1 SGHNT and CDR2 YENEEA. DNA for the CDR3: TGTGCCAGCAGCGGTCATGAGCAGTTCTTC. It is translated as CASSGHEQFF.

In DNA form, the CDR3 reads TGTGCCAGCAGCGGGACAGTCTACCTGGACGAGCAGTACTTC. As protein: CASSGTVYLDEQYF. This chain joins TRBV6-5 and TRBJ2-7; 7 bases fit TRBD1. V lost 6 bases, J lost 5 bases, and 10 bases stayed unmatched. The CDR3 sequence is 14 residues long. Germline CDR1 is MNHEY and CDR2 is SVGAGI.

This sequence joins TRBV27 and TRBJ1-1, with TRBD1 identical over 8 bases. The CDR3 is 12 amino acids. Germline trimming cut 8 bases from V and 9 bases from J; bases unmatched to any gene: 8. The germline CDR1 and CDR2 sequences are MNHEY and SMNVEV (reference sequence). This CDR3 is CASFGTGFKAFF. CDR3 coding DNA: TGTGCCAGCTTTGGGACAGGTTTTAAAGCTTTCTTT.

J is TRBJ1-2 and V is TRBV5-6, with D perhaps TRBD1 (6 bases). The CDR3 runs to 14 residues. The V gene lost 0 bases and the J gene lost 7 bases, with 13 bases spanning the gap. CDR1 is SGHDT and CDR2 is YYEEEE in the germline V gene. CDR3 nucleotides: TGTGCCAGCAGCTTGGCCTCAGGGGCTCGTGGCTACACCTTC. Translated, it gives CASSLASGARGYTF.

V is TRBV10-3 and J is TRBJ1-5; D remains ambiguous. The CDR3 loop spans 13 amino acids. Deletions cut 0 bases from V and 6 bases from J, with 6 bases between. Germline-derived CDR1 and CDR2 are ENHRY and SYGVKD. The CDR3 bases are TGTGCCATCAGTGAGTCACGGGGTCAGCCCCAGCATTTT. This sequence encodes CAISESRGQPQHF.

V usage is TRBV6-6 and J usage is TRBJ1-5, with unresolved D. The CDR3 sequence is 12 residues long. V lost 8 bases, J lost 0 bases, and 5 bases lay in between. Germline V gives CDR1 MNHNY, CDR2 SVGAGI (reference sequence). CDR3 nucleotides: TGTGCCAGCCGCTATAGCAATCAGCCCCAGCATTTT. This encodes CASRYSNQPQHF.

The gene calls are TRBV6-1 and TRBJ2-3; no clear D. Germline V gene data show CDR1 as MNHNS and CDR2 as SASEGT. V lost 1 base and J 7 bases, leaving 12 bases between the germline ends. The CDR3 covers 14 residues. CDR3 DNA: TGTGCCAGCAGTGAAGGGATAGCTGGGAATACGCAGTATTTT. The encoded protein is CASSEGIAGNTQYF.

The chain employs TRBV28 and TRBJ2-1; 7 nucleotides match TRBD2. The CDR3 is made up of 15 amino acids. V trimming: 3 bases; J trimming: 4 bases; junction bases outside the gene matches: 6. Per germline, CDR1 MDHEN and CDR2 SYDVKM. DNA for the CDR3: TGTGCCAGCAGTTTGACACGAGCGGGGTACAATGAGCAGTTCTTC. Protein sequence: CASSLTRAGYNEQFF.

This clone was counted once. V is TRBV2 and J is TRBJ2-7, with 7 bases matching TRBD2. The CDR3 runs 15 residues. Germline values: CDR1 SNHLY, CDR2 FYNNEI. With V trimmed by 4 bases and J by 0 bases, 6 bases remained unmatched. The CDR3 loop is CASSGRTRSSYEQYF. In nucleotides, the CDR3 is TGTGCCAGCAGTGGAAGGACTAGGAGCTCCTACGAGCAGTACTTC.

This clone occurred a few times. Compared with germline, one end of the junction differs, possibly owing to a read error. CDR3 sequence: CASSLGTQSYEQYF. CDR3 nucleotides: TGTGCTAGCAGCCTCGGGACCCAGTCCTACGAGCAGTACTTC. The chain employs TRBV7-7 and TRBJ2-7, with D possibly called TRBD1 or TRBD2 (5 bases each). Germline CDR1 is SSHAT and CDR2 is FNYEAQ (reference sequence). CDR3 length: 14 amino acids.

The chain joins TRBV2 to TRBJ1-5, with D possibly matching TRBD1 (5 bases). V lost 8 bases, J lost 0 bases, and 20 bases lay in between. Germline V gene sequence: CDR1 SNHLY, CDR2 FYNNEI. The CDR3 contains 17 residues. CDR3 DNA sequence: TGTGCCAGCTCTCAGGCCGGGGGAGGGGTTAGCAATCAGCCCCAGCATTTT. It codes for CASSQAGGGVSNQPQHF.

The genes are TRBV19 and TRBJ1-5, with D maybe TRBD1 (5 bases). The CDR3 loop spans 14 amino acids. Germline V CDR1 and CDR2: LNHDA, SQIVND (reference sequence). V dropped 6 bases and J dropped 2 bases, with 11 bases sitting between them. The CDR3 spells CASSIWGGNQPQHF. CDR3 nucleotides: TGTGCCAGTAGCATCTGGGGGGGCAATCAGCCCCAGCATTTT. Variable domain in full (rest from reference TRBV19 and TRBJ1-5): DGGITQSPKYLFRKEGQNVTLSCEQNLNHDAMYWYRQDPGQGLRLIYYSQIVNDFQKGDIAEGYSVSREKKESFPLTVTSAQKNPTAFYLCASSIWGGNQPQHFGDGTRLSIL.

The rearrangement joins TRBV6-1 to TRBJ2-7; D remains unclear. This CDR3 spans 13 amino acids. V shed 5 bases and J shed 6 bases, with 14 bases lying between them. Germline V gene sequence: CDR1 MNHNS, CDR2 SASEGT. CDR3 coding DNA: TGTGCCAGCAGTCGGGTCTTCCTCCGCGAGCAGTACTTC. The encoded protein is CASSRVFLREQYF.

This chain uses TRBV23-1 with TRBJ2-2; TRBD1 aligns across 8 bases. TRBV23-1 is an ORF for which the function is uncertain. The V segment lost 1 base and the J segment 0 bases; nucleotides outside the gene matches: 10. The CDR3 has 19 amino acids. The CDR3 reads CASSQFYGQGRSNTGELFF. The DNA for the CDR3 is TGCGCCAGCAGTCAATTCTATGGACAGGGAAGGTCGAACACCGGGGAGCTGTTTTTT.

This clone was seen only a few times. The J gene is TRBJ1-3, the V gene TRBV4-3, with 8 bases matching TRBD1. Germline values: CDR1 LGHNA, CDR2 YSLEER. CDR3 length equals 16 residues. The junction had 5 bases not matched to a gene; V was cut back by 1 base and J by 3 bases. Written as DNA, the CDR3 is TGCGCCAGCAGCCAAGTCACAGGGGGTCGTGGAAACACCATATATTTT. It encodes CASSQVTGGRGNTIYF.

V gene TRBV6-6 combines with J gene TRBJ1-1; D call uncertain. Germline lookup yields CDR1 MNHNY and CDR2 SVGAGI (reference sequence). The CDR3 runs 13 residues. The V gene lost 2 bases and the J gene lost 2 bases, with 6 bases spanning the gap. CDR3 loop: CASSYPPNTEAFF. DNA of the CDR3: TGTGCCAGCAGTTACCCGCCTAACACTGAAGCTTTCTTT.

V is TRBV7-2 and J is TRBJ2-1; tentatively, D is TRBD2 (6 bases). Germline V gene sequence: CDR1 SGHTA, CDR2 FQGNSA. V was trimmed by 2 bases and J by 10 bases, leaving 18 bases between them. This CDR3 is 15 amino acids long. The CDR3, as DNA: TGTGCCAGCAGCTTATTGGGGACGCCGGGGGAAGAGCAGTTCTTC. It is translated as CASSLLGTPGEEQFF.

The genes are TRBV27 and TRBJ2-1, with a tentative D call TRBD1 (5 bases). CDR3 size: 13 residues. V gave up 3 bases and J gave up 5 bases, with 8 bases separating them. Germline CDR1 is MNHEY and CDR2 is SMNVEV (reference sequence). CDR3 sequence: CASSLGRNNEQFF. The CDR3, as DNA: TGTGCCAGCAGTTTGGGGCGGAACAATGAGCAGTTCTTC.

This clone has just a few counts. The chain recombines TRBV28 with TRBJ2-7; 7 bases line up with TRBD1. Germline trimming cut 2 bases from V and 6 bases from J; bases unmatched to any gene: 7. In germline, CDR1 is MDHEN, CDR2 SYDVKM. This CDR3 is built from 14 residues. CDR3: CASSLVTGLGEQYF. In DNA, the CDR3 is TGTGCCAGCAGTTTAGTGACAGGGCTGGGCGAGCAGTACTTC.

This rearrangement joins TRBV18 to TRBJ1-2; possible D gene TRBD1, 6 bases. CDR1 and CDR2 from the germline V gene are KGHSH and LQKENI. This CDR3 has 13 residues. V dropped 6 bases and J dropped 3 bases, with 11 bases sitting between them. DNA for the CDR3: TGTGCCAGCTCGCCTCAGGGGCACTATGGCTACACCTTC. Its translation: CASSPQGHYGYTF.

The V and J genes are TRBV2 and TRBJ2-7; D uncertain. This CDR3 comprises 10 residues. V was trimmed by 5 bases and J by 5 bases, leaving 4 bases between them. From germline, CDR1 is SNHLY and CDR2 FYNNEI. CDR3 loop: CASSWNEQYF. CDR3 in DNA: TGTGCCAGCAGTTGGAACGAGCAGTACTTC.